A selection of T cell receptor beta chains follows, all from one sample in a study of early T cells in non-severe SARS-CoV-2 infection. TCRdb passed the 5' RACE reads through MiXCR, listing each CDR3 protein once. This table has around 55,000 distinct CDR3 sequences, about 15% appearing once. This material consisted of whole blood, taken at baseline. The receptors stem from an adult who was a healthcare worker with PCR-confirmed SARS-CoV-2 infection or an uninfected control (not recorded which). CDR3s include the opening cysteine and the closing phenylalanine or tryptophan. A D gene is named only where the DNA matches it firmly. The listing skips clone size in some rows; elsewhere it reads once, few, many or a size class.

TRBJ2-7 TRBV7-9 NA NA CASSLDAAYEQYF TGTGCCAGCAGCTTAGACGCAGCCTACGAGCAGTACTTC
TRBJ1-1 TRBV28 TRBD1 few CASSLGLAGGTEAFF TGTGCCAGCAGTCTCGGATTAGCAGGGGGCACTGAAGCTTTCTTT
TRBJ2-7 TRBV12-3/TRBV12-4 TRBD1 NA CASRRTGTGTYEQYF TGTGCCAGCAGGAGGACCGGGACAGGGACCTACGAGCAGTACTTC
TRBJ1-1 TRBV29-1 NA NA CSVMPGTTEACF TGCAGCGTTATGCCGGGGACCACTGAAGCTTGCTTT
TRBJ2-5 TRBV5-1 NA NA CASSLAGTTQETQYF TGCGCCAGCAGCTTGGCCGGGACAACCCAAGAGACCCAGTACTTC
TRBJ2-1 TRBV18 NA NA CASSPSGDEQFF TGTGCCAGCTCACCATCCGGAGATGAGCAGTTCTTC
TRBJ2-7 TRBV28 NA NA CASSFSLVALSYEQYF TGTGCCAGCAGTTTCTCTTTAGTAGCGCTCTCCTACGAGCAGTACTTC
TRBJ2-3 TRBV18 TRBD2 few CASSPYRTSGGPDTQYF TGTGCCAGCTCACCCTACCGGACTAGCGGGGGGCCAGATACGCAGTATTTT
TRBJ2-5 TRBV7-9 TRBD1 many CASSSGDRGLQETQYF TGTGCCAGCAGCTCCGGGGACAGGGGCCTCCAAGAGACCCAGTACTTC
TRBJ2-7 TRBV18 TRBD1 NA CASSPQGARYEQYF TGTGCCAGCTCACCACAGGGGGCGCGTTACGAGCAGTACTTC
TRBJ2-7 TRBV4-1 NA NA CASSQAGGGEQYF TGCGCCAGCAGCCAAGCCGGGGGCGGCGAGCAGTACTTC
TRBJ2-1 TRBV18 NA few CASSPQSQQASSYNEQFF TGTGCCAGCTCACCACAAAGTCAACAGGCGAGCTCCTACAATGAGCAGTTCTTC
TRBJ1-1 TRBV4-2 NA few CASSRKVEGNTEAFF TGTGCCAGCAGCCGAAAGGTCGAGGGGAACACTGAAGCTTTCTTT
TRBJ1-1 TRBV11-3 TRBD1 NA CASSSDRVSRERTEAFF TGTGCCAGCAGCTCGGACAGGGTGAGCAGGGAGCGCACTGAAGCTTTCTTT
TRBJ1-1 TRBV6-2/TRBV6-3 NA few CASSYQGRHEAFF TGTGCCAGCAGTTACCAAGGACGTCATGAAGCTTTCTTT
TRBJ2-4 TRBV28 NA few CASRPDSGRDPVNIQYF TGTGCCAGCAGACCCGACAGTGGGCGGGATCCGGTAAACATTCAGTACTTC
TRBJ1-1 TRBV12-5 NA NA CASGLGQAPEAFF TGTGCTAGTGGTTTGGGGCAGGCCCCTGAAGCTTTCTTT
TRBJ2-1 TRBV5-1 NA NA CASSLGVPGLAGYNEQFF TGCGCCAGCAGCTTGGGGGTCCCTGGGCTTGCGGGGTACAATGAGCAGTTCTTC
TRBJ2-6 TRBV10-2 NA NA CASSEGTSSGANVLTF TGCGCCAGCAGTGAGGGCACATCGTCTGGGGCCAACGTCCTGACTTTC
TRBJ1-2 TRBV7-2 TRBD1 many CASSKTGNYGYTF TGTGCCAGCAGCAAGACAGGGAACTATGGCTACACCTTC
TRBJ2-1 TRBV2 NA NA CASSRRGSGGFF TGTGCCAGCAGTCGGCGAGGTAGCGGTGGGTTCTTC
TRBJ2-7 TRBV28 NA NA CASSPRPGSYEQYF TGTGCCAGCAGTCCCCGCCCCGGCTCCTACGAGCAGTACTTC